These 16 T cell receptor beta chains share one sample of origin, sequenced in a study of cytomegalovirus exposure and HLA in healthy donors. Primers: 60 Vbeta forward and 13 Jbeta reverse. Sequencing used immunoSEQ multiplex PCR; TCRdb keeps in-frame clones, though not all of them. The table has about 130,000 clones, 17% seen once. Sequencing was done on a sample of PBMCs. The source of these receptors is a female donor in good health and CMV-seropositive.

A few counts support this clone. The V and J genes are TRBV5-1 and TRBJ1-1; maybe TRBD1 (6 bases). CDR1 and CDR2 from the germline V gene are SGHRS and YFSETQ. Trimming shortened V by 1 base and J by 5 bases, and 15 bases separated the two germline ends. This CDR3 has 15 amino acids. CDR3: CASSLRAGEVTEAFF. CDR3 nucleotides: TGCGCCAGCAGCTTGAGGGCAGGGGAAGTGACTGAAGCTTTCTTT.

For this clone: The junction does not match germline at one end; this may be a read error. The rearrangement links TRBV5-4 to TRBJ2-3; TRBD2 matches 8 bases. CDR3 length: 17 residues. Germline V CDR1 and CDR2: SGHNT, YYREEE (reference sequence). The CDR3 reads CASSGRLRGDRTGTQYF. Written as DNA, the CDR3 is TGTGCCAGCAGCGGGCGATTGCGGGGGGACCGAACAGGTACGCAGTATTTT.

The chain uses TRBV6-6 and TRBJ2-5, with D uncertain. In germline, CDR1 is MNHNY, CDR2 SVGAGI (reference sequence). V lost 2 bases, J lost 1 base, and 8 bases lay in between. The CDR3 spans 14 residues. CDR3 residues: CASSYGPIQETQYF. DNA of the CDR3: TGTGCCAGCAGTTACGGCCCGATCCAAGAGACCCAGTACTTC.

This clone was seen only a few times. The CDR3 nucleotides are TGCAGCGTTGAGGTAGCCGGGACTGAAGCTTTCTTT. It translates to CSVEVAGTEAFF. V usage is TRBV29-1 and J usage is TRBJ1-1; no definite D call. The CDR3 length is 12 residues. V dropped 3 bases and J dropped 5 bases, with 10 bases sitting between them. Germline values: CDR1 SQVTM, CDR2 ANQGSEA.

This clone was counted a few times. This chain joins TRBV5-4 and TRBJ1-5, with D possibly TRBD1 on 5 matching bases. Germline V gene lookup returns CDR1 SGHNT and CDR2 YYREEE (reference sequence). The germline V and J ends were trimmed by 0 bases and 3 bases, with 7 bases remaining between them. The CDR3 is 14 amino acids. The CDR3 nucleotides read TGTGCCAGCAGCTTGGGGGGACTCAATCAGCCCCAGCATTTT. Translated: CASSLGGLNQPQHF.

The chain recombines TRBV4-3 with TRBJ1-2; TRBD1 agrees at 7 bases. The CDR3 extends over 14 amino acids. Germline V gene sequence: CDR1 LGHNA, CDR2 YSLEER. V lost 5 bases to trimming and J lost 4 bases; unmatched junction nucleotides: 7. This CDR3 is CASSLRRGAYGYTF. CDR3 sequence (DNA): TGCGCCAGCAGCTTGCGCAGGGGGGCCTATGGCTACACCTTC.

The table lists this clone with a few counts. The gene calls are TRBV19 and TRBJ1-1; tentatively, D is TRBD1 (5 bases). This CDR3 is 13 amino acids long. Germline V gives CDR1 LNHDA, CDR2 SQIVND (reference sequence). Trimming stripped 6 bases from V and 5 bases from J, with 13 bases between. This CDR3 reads CASRPWGGTEAFF. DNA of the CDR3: TGTGCCAGTAGGCCTTGGGGGGGAACTGAAGCTTTCTTT.

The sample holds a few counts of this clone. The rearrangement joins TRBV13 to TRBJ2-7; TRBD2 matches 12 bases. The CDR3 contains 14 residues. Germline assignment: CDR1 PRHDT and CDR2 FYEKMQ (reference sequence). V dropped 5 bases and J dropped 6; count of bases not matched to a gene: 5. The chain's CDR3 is CASSHRLAGVEQYF. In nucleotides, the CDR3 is TGTGCCAGCAGCCACCGACTAGCGGGAGTCGAGCAGTACTTC.

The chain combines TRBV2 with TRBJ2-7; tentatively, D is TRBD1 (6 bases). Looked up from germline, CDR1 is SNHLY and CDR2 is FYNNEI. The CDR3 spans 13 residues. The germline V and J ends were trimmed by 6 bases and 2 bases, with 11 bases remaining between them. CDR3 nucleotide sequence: TGTGCCAGCAGGATTGACAGGACCTACGAGCAGTACTTC. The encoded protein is CASRIDRTYEQYF.

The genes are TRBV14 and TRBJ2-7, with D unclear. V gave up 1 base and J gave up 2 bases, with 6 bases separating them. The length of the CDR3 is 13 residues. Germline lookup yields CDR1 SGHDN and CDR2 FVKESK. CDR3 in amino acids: CASSQGHPYEQYF. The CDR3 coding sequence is TGTGCCAGCAGCCAAGGACATCCCTACGAGCAGTACTTC.

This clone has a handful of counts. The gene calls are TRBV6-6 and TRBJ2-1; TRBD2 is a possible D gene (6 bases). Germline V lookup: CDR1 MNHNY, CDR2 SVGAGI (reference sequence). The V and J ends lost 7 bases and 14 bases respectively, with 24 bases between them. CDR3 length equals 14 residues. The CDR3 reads CASTGAGYGRGKFF. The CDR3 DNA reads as TGTGCCAGCACCGGGGCAGGATACGGGAGAGGGAAGTTCTTC.

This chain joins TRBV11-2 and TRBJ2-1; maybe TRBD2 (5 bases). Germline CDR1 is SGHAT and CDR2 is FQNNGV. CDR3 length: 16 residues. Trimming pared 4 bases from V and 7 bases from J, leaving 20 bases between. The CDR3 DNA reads TGTGCCAGCAGCTCGAGGGTGGGCTACCTTGGGAATGAGCAGTTCTTC. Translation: CASSSRVGYLGNEQFF. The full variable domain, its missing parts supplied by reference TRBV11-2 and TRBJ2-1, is EAGVAQSPRYKIIEKRQSVAFWCNPISGHATLYWYQQILGQGPKLLIQFQNNGVVDDSQLPKDRFSAERLKGVDSTLKIQPAKLEDSAVYLCASSSRVGYLGNEQFFGPGTRLTVL.

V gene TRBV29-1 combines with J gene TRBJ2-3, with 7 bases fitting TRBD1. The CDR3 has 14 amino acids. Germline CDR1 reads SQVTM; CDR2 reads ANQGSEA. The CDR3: CSVNRDRGSDTQYF. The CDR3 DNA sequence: TGCAGTGTCAACAGGGACAGAGGGTCAGATACGCAGTATTTT.

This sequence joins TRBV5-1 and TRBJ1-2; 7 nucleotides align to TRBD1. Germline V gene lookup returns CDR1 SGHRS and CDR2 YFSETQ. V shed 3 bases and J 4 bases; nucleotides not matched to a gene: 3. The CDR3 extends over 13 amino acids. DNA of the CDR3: TGCGCCAGCAGCTCCCGGGACAGCTATGGCTACACCTTC. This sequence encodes CASSSRDSYGYTF.

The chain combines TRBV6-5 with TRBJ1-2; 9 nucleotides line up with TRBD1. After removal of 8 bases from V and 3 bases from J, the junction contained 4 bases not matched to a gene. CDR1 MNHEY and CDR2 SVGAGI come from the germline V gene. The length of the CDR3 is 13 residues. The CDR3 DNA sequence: TGTGCCAGCCGGGACAGGGTACACTATGGCTACACCTTC. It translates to CASRDRVHYGYTF.

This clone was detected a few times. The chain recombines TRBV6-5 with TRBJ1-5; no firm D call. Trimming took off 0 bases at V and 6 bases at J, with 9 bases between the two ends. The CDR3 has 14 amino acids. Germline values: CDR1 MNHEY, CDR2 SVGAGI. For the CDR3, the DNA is TGTGCCAGCAGTTACTCGCGGGTGGGTCAGCCCCAGCATTTT. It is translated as CASSYSRVGQPQHF.